The next 5 T cell receptor beta chains were all read from a single sample in a study of blood T cell repertoires in COVID-19. The data were produced by immunoSEQ multiplex PCR, yet TCRdb's version contains in-frame clones alone and is incomplete. This sample has roughly 300,000 clones, with approximately 92% found just once. Sequenced input: peripheral blood. Every receptor here comes from a woman aged 25-40 years with COVID-19, enrolled during active disease.

The gene calls are TRBV7-9 and TRBJ2-1; D unclear. Germline lookup yields CDR1 SEHNR and CDR2 FQNEAQ (reference sequence). The germline V and J ends were trimmed by 5 bases and 1 base, with 9 bases remaining between them. The CDR3 sequence is 14 residues long. This CDR3 is CASSPPNSYNEQFF. The CDR3 nucleotides are TGTGCCAGCAGCCCCCCCAATTCCTACAATGAGCAGTTCTTC. Using reference TRBV7-9 and TRBJ2-1 for the parts outside the CDR3, the full variable domain is DTGVSQNPRHKITKRGQNVTFRCDPISEHNRLYWYRQTLGQGPEFLTYFQNEAQLEKSRLLSDRFSAERPKGSFSTLEIQRTEQGDSAMYLCASSPPNSYNEQFFGPGTRLTVL.

This clone was seen once. This chain uses TRBV4-1 with TRBJ2-3; D uncertain. The ends were cut back, 6 bases at V and 5 bases at J, with 12 bases in the middle. This CDR3 spans 13 amino acids. The V gene's germline CDR1 is MGHRA and CDR2 YSYEKL. The CDR3 DNA reads TGCGCCAGCAGTCTCCAGGCAGGAGATACGCAGTATTTT. This sequence encodes CASSLQAGDTQYF.

V and J are TRBV7-9 and TRBJ2-1; D may be TRBD2 (6 bases). Trimming took off 1 base at V and 6 bases at J, with 19 bases between the two ends. Germline V lookup: CDR1 SEHNR, CDR2 FQNEAQ (reference sequence). This CDR3 has 17 residues. The DNA of the CDR3 is TGTGCCAGCAGCTTAGACCTTTACGGGAGACTGCCCAATGAGCAGTTCTTC. It is translated as CASSLDLYGRLPNEQFF.

This clone was observed a few times. The chain carries TRBV27 and TRBJ1-2, with D perhaps matching TRBD1 (5 bases). CDR3 length equals 14 residues. Trimming left V 10 bases short and J 8 bases short, with 23 bases between. Germline CDR1 reads MNHEY; CDR2 reads SMNVEV (reference sequence). CDR3 sequence reads: CATRPHGRGDGYTF. The DNA for the CDR3 is TGTGCCACTCGCCCCCATGGGAGGGGAGACGGCTACACCTTC.

The chain has TRBV5-4 and TRBJ2-2; TRBD1 is a possible D gene (6 bases). V shed 0 bases and J shed 7 bases, with 13 bases lying between them. Germline V gene data show CDR1 as SGHNT and CDR2 as YYREEE (reference sequence). The CDR3 consists of 15 residues. The CDR3 nucleotides read TGTGCCAGCAGCTTGGCCGGACAGATTGGCGGGGAGCTGTTTTTT. Protein sequence: CASSLAGQIGGELFF.